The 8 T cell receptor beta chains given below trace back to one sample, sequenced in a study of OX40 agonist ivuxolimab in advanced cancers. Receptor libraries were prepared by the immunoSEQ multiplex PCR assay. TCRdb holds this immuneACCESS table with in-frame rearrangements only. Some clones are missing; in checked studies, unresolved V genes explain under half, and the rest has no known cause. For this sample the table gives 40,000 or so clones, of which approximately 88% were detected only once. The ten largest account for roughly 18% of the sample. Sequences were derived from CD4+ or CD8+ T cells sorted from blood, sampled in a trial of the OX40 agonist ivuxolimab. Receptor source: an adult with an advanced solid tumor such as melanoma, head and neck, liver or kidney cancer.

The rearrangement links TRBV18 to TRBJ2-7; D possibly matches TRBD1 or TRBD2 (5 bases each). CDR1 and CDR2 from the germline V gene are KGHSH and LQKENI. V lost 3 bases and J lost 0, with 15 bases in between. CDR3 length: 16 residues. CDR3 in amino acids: CASSPEGPSSSYEQYV. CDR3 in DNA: TGTGCCAGCTCACCCGAGGGACCTTCGAGCTCCTACGAGCAGTACGTC.

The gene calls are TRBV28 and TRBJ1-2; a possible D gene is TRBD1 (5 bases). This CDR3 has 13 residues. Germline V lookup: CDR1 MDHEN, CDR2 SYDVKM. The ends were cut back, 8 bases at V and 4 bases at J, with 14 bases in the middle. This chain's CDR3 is CASGWGGGYGYTF. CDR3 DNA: TGTGCCAGCGGCTGGGGGGGTGGCTATGGCTACACCTTC.

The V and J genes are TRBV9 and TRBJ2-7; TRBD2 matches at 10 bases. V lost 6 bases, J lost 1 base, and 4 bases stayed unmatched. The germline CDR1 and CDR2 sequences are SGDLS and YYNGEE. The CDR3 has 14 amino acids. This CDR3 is CASKGLARSYEQYF. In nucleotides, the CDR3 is TGTGCCAGCAAGGGACTAGCGCGGTCCTACGAGCAGTACTTC. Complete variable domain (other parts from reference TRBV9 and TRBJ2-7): DSGVTQTPKHLITATGQRVTLRCSPRSGDLSVYWYQQSLDQGLQFLIQYYNGEERAKGNILERFSAQQFPDLHSELNLSSLELGDSALYFCASKGLARSYEQYFGPGTRLTVT.

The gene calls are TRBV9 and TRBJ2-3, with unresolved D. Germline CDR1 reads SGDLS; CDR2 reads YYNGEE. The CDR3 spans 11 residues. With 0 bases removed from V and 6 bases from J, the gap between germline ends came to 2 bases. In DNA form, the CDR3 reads TGTGCCAGCAGCGTAGATGATACGCAGTATTTT. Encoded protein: CASSVDDTQYF.

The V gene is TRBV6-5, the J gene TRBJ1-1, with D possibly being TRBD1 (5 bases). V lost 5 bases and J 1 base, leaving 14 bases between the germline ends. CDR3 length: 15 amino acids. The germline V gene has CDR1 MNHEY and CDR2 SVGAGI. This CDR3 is CASSPGGTGNTEAFF. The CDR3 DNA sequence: TGTGCCAGCAGTCCCGGCGGGACTGGGAACACTGAAGCTTTCTTT.

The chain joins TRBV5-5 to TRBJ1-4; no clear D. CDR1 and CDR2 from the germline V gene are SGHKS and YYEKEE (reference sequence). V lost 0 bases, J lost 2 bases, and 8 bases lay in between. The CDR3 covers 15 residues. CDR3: CASSLAGGTNEKLFF. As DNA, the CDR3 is TGTGCCAGCAGCTTGGCCGGAGGGACTAATGAAAAACTGTTTTTT.

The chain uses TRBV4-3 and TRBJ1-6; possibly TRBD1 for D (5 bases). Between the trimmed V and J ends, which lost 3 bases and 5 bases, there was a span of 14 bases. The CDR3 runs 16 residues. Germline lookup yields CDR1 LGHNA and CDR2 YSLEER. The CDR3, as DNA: TGCGCCAGCAGCCATTATTACCAGGGAAATAATTCACCCCTCCACTTT. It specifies CASSHYYQGNNSPLHF.

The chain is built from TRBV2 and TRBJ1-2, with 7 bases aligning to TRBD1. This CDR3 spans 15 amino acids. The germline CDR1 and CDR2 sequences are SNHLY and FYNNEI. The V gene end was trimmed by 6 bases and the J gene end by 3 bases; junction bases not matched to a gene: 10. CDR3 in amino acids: CASSPGAGGYYGYTF. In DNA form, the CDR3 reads TGTGCCAGCAGCCCGGGTGCAGGGGGTTACTATGGCTACACCTTC.